This T cell receptor (beta chain) was documented in a study of HIV-infected patients and healthy controls. TCRdb itself ran the 5' RACE reads through MiXCR, one entry per CDR3 protein. Seen here are 65,000 to 70,000 distinct CDR3 sequences, less than 20% observed once, and the top ten hold 5.5% to 7%. Looked up from germline, CDR1 is SNHLY and CDR2 is FYNNEI. The CDR3 is made up of 15 amino acids. The V end lost 7 bases, the J end lost 3 bases, and 13 bases lay between the germline ends. This clonotype has a count of ten or more. The receptor was isolated from a human donor in good health. Sample: CD4+ T cells from blood. The gene calls are TRBV2 and TRBJ1-6; no reliable D call. This CDR3 is CASKESGNYNSPLHF. In nucleotides, the CDR3 is TGTGCCAGCAAGGAGTCCGGGAACTATAATTCACCCCTCCACTTT.